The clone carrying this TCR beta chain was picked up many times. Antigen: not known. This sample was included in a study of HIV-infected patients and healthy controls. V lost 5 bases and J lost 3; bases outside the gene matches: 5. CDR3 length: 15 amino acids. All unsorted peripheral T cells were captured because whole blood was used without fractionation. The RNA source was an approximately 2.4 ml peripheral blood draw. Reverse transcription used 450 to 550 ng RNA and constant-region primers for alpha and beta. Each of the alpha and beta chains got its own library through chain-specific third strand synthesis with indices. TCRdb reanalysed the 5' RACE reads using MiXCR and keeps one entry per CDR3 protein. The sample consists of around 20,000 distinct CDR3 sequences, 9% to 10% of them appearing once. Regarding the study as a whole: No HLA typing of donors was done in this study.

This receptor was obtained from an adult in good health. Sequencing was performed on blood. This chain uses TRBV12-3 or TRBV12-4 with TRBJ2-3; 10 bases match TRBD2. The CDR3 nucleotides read TGTGCCAGCAGTCTCCCAGCGGGAGGGACAGATACGCAGTATTTT. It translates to CASSLPAGGTDTQYF.